This TCR beta chain derives from a study of blood T cell repertoires in COVID-19 (dated by TCRdb to the early 2020s). For the study in its entirety: Samples covering the acute and convalescent phases of COVID-19 were provided by collaborators in the United States, Italy and Spain. Samples came from the ongoing ImmuneRACE study (first 160 participants) plus 1,254 subjects from 6 global collaborators. Sample metadata almost always included a de-identified subject ID, COVID-19 status, age in years and sex. Deeply sampled blood TCRbeta repertoires from subjects exposed to, actively infected with, or recovered from COVID-19 were included in the dataset. Where available, HLA class I and class II types were obtained from metadata supplied by the sample provider rather than from assay-based typing. The repertoires were released in a freely available public database intended as a resource for research on the immune response to SARS-CoV-2. The prospective study material was composed of cDNA or gDNA derived from T cells, B-cell-depleted T cells, or PBMCs.

Each collaborating institution followed its own protocols to collect whole blood in K2EDTA tubes. For TCRbeta analysis, collaborators shipped samples as frozen whole blood, isolated PBMCs, or DNA extracted from either of those sample types. On this clone itself: Its antigen target is currently unknown. No base quality values were provided; no much bigger clone lies one nucleotide off.

TCRbeta CDR3 regions were amplified from genomic DNA using the immunoSEQ Assay, a bias-controlled multiplex PCR. Concerning the study's data processing: Within the assay, amplification of reference gene primers was used to estimate how many nucleated cells each sample contained. Sequence reads were collapsed and filtered to measure the absolute abundance of every unique TCRbeta CDR3 rearrangement. For each sample, productive Simpson clonality was calculated by taking the square root of Simpson's diversity index across productive rearrangements. In its TCRdb copy, this immuneACCESS table keeps in-frame sequences only and misses some clones. Where compared with another copy, unresolved V genes explain less than half of these, and the others have no known cause. V and J calls plus clone size are reproduced from that table; the DNA served to infer D and trimming. In this sample the table shows 130,000 to 150,000 clones, 87% of which occur a single time. The ten largest clones represent 8% to 9% of the sample.

Summary of the overall study and its limitations: Clinical and demographic metadata were provided uncurated, with the amount varying by source and participant.

V loses 3 bases of germline sequence and J loses 2 bases, and the interval between the two ends is 13 bases. The CDR3 measures 15 amino acids from cysteine to phenylalanine. Here the CDR3 DNA is all that survives: 45 bases in frame from base 1. In the germline V gene, CDR1 corresponds to MGHRA and CDR2 to YSYEKL. The source material was peripheral blood. The sequence came from a woman aged 45 to 65 with active or convalescent COVID-19. The V gene is TRBV4-1 and the J gene is TRBJ1-2, with the D segment identity uncertain. For the CDR3, the sequence is CASSQQTAGNYGYTF. The DNA is as follows: TGCGCCAGCAGCCAGCAAACGGCGGGGAACTATGGCTACACCTTC.